A selection of T cell receptor beta chains follows, all from one sample in a study of neurological immune-mediated disorders. TCRdb redid the calling of the 5' RACE reads with MiXCR, one entry per CDR3 protein. The profile shows under 70,000 distinct CDR3 sequences, nearly 25% of them singletons. Sequencing was carried out using PBMCs. These receptors all stem from a man in his fifties or sixties with HTLV-1-associated myelopathy (HAM/TSP). Each CDR3 is given with its conserved first and last residue. D genes are given only for firm matches. Clone size, where shown, is once, few, many, or a class for clones that have expanded.

j_call: TRBJ2-5
d_call: NA
v_call: TRBV7-2
clone_size: many
cdr3_nt: TGTGCCAGCAGCTCAACAGCAATTCAAGAGACCCAGTACTTC
cdr3_aa: CASSSTAIQETQYF

j_call: TRBJ2-2
d_call: NA
v_call: TRBV3-1
clone_size: many
cdr3_nt: TGTGCCAGCAGCCAAGAGGAGGGGGGGGCCGGGGAGCTGTTTTTT
cdr3_aa: CASSQEEGGAGELFF

j_call: TRBJ2-7
d_call: NA
v_call: TRBV7-9
clone_size: NA
cdr3_nt: TGTGCCAGCAGCCCCCAATACGAGCAGTACTTC
cdr3_aa: CASSPQYEQYF

j_call: TRBJ2-2
d_call: NA
v_call: TRBV11-1
clone_size: NA
cdr3_nt: TGTGCCAGCAGGGCGCAGGGGAACACCGGGGAGCTGTTTTTT
cdr3_aa: CASRAQGNTGELFF

j_call: TRBJ1-5
d_call: TRBD1
v_call: TRBV28
clone_size: NA
cdr3_nt: TGTGCCAGCAGTTCGTCACAGGGGACCCAGCATTTT
cdr3_aa: CASSSSQGTQHF

j_call: TRBJ2-1
d_call: NA
v_call: TRBV7-9
clone_size: NA
cdr3_nt: TGTGCCAGCAGCCCAAAGGCCAGGGTAAACAATGAGCAGTTCTTC
cdr3_aa: CASSPKARVNNEQFF

j_call: TRBJ2-7
d_call: NA
v_call: TRBV5-1
clone_size: many
cdr3_nt: TGCGCCAGCAGCCAGGGGACAACAGCATTAGGGGAGCAGTACTTC
cdr3_aa: CASSQGTTALGEQYF

j_call: TRBJ2-3
d_call: TRBD2
v_call: TRBV20-1
clone_size: many
cdr3_nt: TGCAGTGCTAGTCCGATAGCGGGAGGGTCCGAGTATTCACAGTATTTT
cdr3_aa: CSASPIAGGSEYSQYF

j_call: TRBJ1-1
d_call: TRBD1
v_call: TRBV29-1
clone_size: many
cdr3_nt: TGCAGCGTCGACAGGGGGCGTCAAGGGACTGAAGCTTTCTTT
cdr3_aa: CSVDRGRQGTEAFF

j_call: TRBJ2-3
d_call: NA
v_call: TRBV30
clone_size: many
cdr3_nt: TGTGCCTGGAGTGGAGGAGGGACGCAGTATTTT
cdr3_aa: CAWSGGGTQYF

j_call: TRBJ2-1
d_call: TRBD2
v_call: TRBV5-1
clone_size: many
cdr3_nt: TGCGCCAGCAGCTTCGCGGGAGGGCCGTACAATGAGCAGTTCTTC
cdr3_aa: CASSFAGGPYNEQFF

j_call: TRBJ2-3
d_call: NA
v_call: TRBV18
clone_size: many
cdr3_nt: TGTGCCAGCTCAGCATCTAGCACAGATACGCAGTATTTT
cdr3_aa: CASSASSTDTQYF

j_call: TRBJ2-1
d_call: NA
v_call: TRBV5-1
clone_size: medium-sized
cdr3_nt: TGCGCCAGCAGCGGGGTGGGGGGCCTAAGGGATGAGCAGTTCTTC
cdr3_aa: CASSGVGGLRDEQFF

j_call: TRBJ2-3
d_call: NA
v_call: TRBV12-3/TRBV12-4
clone_size: many
cdr3_nt: TGTGCCAGCAGTCCAACGGGACTGTGGGGCACAGATACGCAGTATTTT
cdr3_aa: CASSPTGLWGTDTQYF

j_call: TRBJ2-1
d_call: NA
v_call: TRBV20-1
clone_size: many
cdr3_nt: TGCAGTGCTAGAGCAATCTTTAGGGGACTGGGGGACAATGAGCAGTTCTTC
cdr3_aa: CSARAIFRGLGDNEQFF

j_call: TRBJ1-4
d_call: NA
v_call: TRBV3-1
clone_size: few
cdr3_nt: TGTGCCAGCAGCCAACGTCCGGGACAAACTAATGAAAAACTGTTTTTT
cdr3_aa: CASSQRPGQTNEKLFF

j_call: TRBJ2-7
d_call: NA
v_call: TRBV29-1
clone_size: NA
cdr3_nt: TGCAGCGTGGAGGGTGGGCAGGGGGATCAGGCCTCCTACGAGCAGTACTTC
cdr3_aa: CSVEGGQGDQASYEQYF

j_call: TRBJ2-2
d_call: NA
v_call: TRBV11-2
clone_size: NA
cdr3_nt: TGTGCCAGCAGCTTGGGACCCTCCGGGGGGCCCACCGGGGAGCTGTTTTTT
cdr3_aa: CASSLGPSGGPTGELFF

j_call: TRBJ1-2
d_call: NA
v_call: TRBV9
clone_size: NA
cdr3_nt: TGTGCCAGCAGCGCCCCGATCGGGGGGCTAGACACTGGCTACACCTTC
cdr3_aa: CASSAPIGGLDTGYTF

j_call: TRBJ2-2
d_call: TRBD2
v_call: TRBV20-1
clone_size: many
cdr3_nt: TGCAGTGCTAGGACTAGCGGGGGGGCCGGGGAGCTGTTTTTT
cdr3_aa: CSARTSGGAGELFF

j_call: TRBJ2-1
d_call: TRBD1
v_call: TRBV28
clone_size: many
cdr3_nt: TGTGCCAGCACCCGGACCGGGACAGATTACAATGAGCAGTTCTTC
cdr3_aa: CASTRTGTDYNEQFF

j_call: TRBJ1-2
d_call: NA
v_call: TRBV6-2/TRBV6-3
clone_size: NA
cdr3_nt: TGTGCCAGCAGTTACTCAGCAGTAAGCGCCCATGGCTACACCTTC
cdr3_aa: CASSYSAVSAHGYTF

j_call: TRBJ2-7
d_call: NA
v_call: TRBV5-1
clone_size: few
cdr3_nt: TGCGCCAGCAGCTTGGAGGTGGGGGGCTACGAGCAGTACTTC
cdr3_aa: CASSLEVGGYEQYF

j_call: TRBJ2-1
d_call: NA
v_call: TRBV25-1
clone_size: NA
cdr3_nt: TGTGCCAGCAGTCCCGAGGACTACTGGGAGCAGTTCTTC
cdr3_aa: CASSPEDYWEQFF

j_call: TRBJ2-1
d_call: TRBD2
v_call: TRBV7-3
clone_size: many
cdr3_nt: TGTGCCAGCAGCAGCGGCGGGGGTCGGTATCCTAGCTCCTACAATGAGCAGTTCTTC
cdr3_aa: CASSSGGGRYPSSYNEQFF

j_call: TRBJ2-2
d_call: NA
v_call: TRBV27
clone_size: many
cdr3_nt: TGTGCCAGCAGTTCATCAGGACACATGAACACCGGGGAGCTGTTTTTT
cdr3_aa: CASSSSGHMNTGELFF

j_call: TRBJ1-1
d_call: TRBD1
v_call: TRBV27
clone_size: many
cdr3_nt: TGTGCCAGCAGTTGGGGACAGGAGAACACTGAAGCTTTCTTT
cdr3_aa: CASSWGQENTEAFF

j_call: TRBJ2-1
d_call: NA
v_call: TRBV5-1
clone_size: NA
cdr3_nt: TGCGCCAGCAGCTTGTTAGGGGAAGAGCAGTTCTTC
cdr3_aa: CASSLLGEEQFF

j_call: TRBJ1-1
d_call: NA
v_call: TRBV5-1
clone_size: NA
cdr3_nt: TGCGCCATTAGCTTTTGGCCTTTGAACACTGAAGCTTTCTTT
cdr3_aa: CAISFWPLNTEAFF

j_call: TRBJ2-7
d_call: TRBD2
v_call: TRBV28
clone_size: NA
cdr3_nt: TGTGCCAGCAGCCTTAGCGGGAGGGATGACAAGCAGTACTTC
cdr3_aa: CASSLSGRDDKQYF

j_call: TRBJ2-5
d_call: NA
v_call: TRBV5-1
clone_size: NA
cdr3_nt: TGCGCCAGCAGCTTGGGCCAGGGTTTTAGGGAAGAGACCCAGTACTTC
cdr3_aa: CASSLGQGFREETQYF

j_call: TRBJ2-3
d_call: NA
v_call: TRBV2
clone_size: many
cdr3_nt: TGTGCCAGCAGTAGCGGAGTTTCCACAGATACGCAGTATTTT
cdr3_aa: CASSSGVSTDTQYF

j_call: TRBJ1-2
d_call: NA
v_call: TRBV28
clone_size: many
cdr3_nt: TGTGCCAGCAGTTCCTTGGACGGGGGATATGGCTACACCTTC
cdr3_aa: CASSSLDGGYGYTF

j_call: TRBJ2-6
d_call: NA
v_call: TRBV9
clone_size: few
cdr3_nt: TGTGCCAGCGGAGAACCCGGGGCCAACGTCCTGACTTTC
cdr3_aa: CASGEPGANVLTF

j_call: TRBJ2-1
d_call: NA
v_call: TRBV24-1
clone_size: many
cdr3_nt: TGTGCCACCAGTGAAAGTTTGCGGAGCTCCTACAATGAGCAGTTCTTC
cdr3_aa: CATSESLRSSYNEQFF

j_call: TRBJ2-7
d_call: TRBD1
v_call: TRBV19
clone_size: many
cdr3_nt: TGTGCCAGTAGTATAGCTGGGACAGGGAGTACCACCTACGAGCAGTACTTC
cdr3_aa: CASSIAGTGSTTYEQYF

j_call: TRBJ2-5
d_call: NA
v_call: TRBV20-1
clone_size: many
cdr3_nt: TGCAGCGAACTGGGGGCTGGAGAGACCCAGTACTTC
cdr3_aa: CSELGAGETQYF

j_call: TRBJ2-3
d_call: NA
v_call: TRBV28
clone_size: NA
cdr3_nt: TGTGCCAGCAGCCCTGCGGAGATCACAGATACGCAGTATTTT
cdr3_aa: CASSPAEITDTQYF

j_call: TRBJ2-7
d_call: NA
v_call: TRBV12-3/TRBV12-4
clone_size: many
cdr3_nt: TGTGCCAGCAGTTTAGGAGACTCCTACGAGCAGTACTTC
cdr3_aa: CASSLGDSYEQYF

j_call: TRBJ2-3
d_call: NA
v_call: TRBV11-2
clone_size: many
cdr3_nt: TGTGCCAGCAGCGTCCGGAGGGCCGGGCCAGATACGCAGTATTTT
cdr3_aa: CASSVRRAGPDTQYF

j_call: TRBJ2-5
d_call: NA
v_call: TRBV11-3
clone_size: many
cdr3_nt: TGTGCCAGCAGCTTAGGAACGGGAGAGGCAGAGACCCAGTACTTC
cdr3_aa: CASSLGTGEAETQYF

j_call: TRBJ1-3
d_call: NA
v_call: TRBV20-1
clone_size: many
cdr3_nt: TGCAGTGCTCCAGACGGGGGATCTGGAAACACCATATATTTT
cdr3_aa: CSAPDGGSGNTIYF

j_call: TRBJ2-1
d_call: NA
v_call: TRBV5-1
clone_size: many
cdr3_nt: TGCGCCAGCAGCTTGGGACAGGTCCACAATGAGCAGTTCTTC
cdr3_aa: CASSLGQVHNEQFF

j_call: TRBJ2-5
d_call: NA
v_call: TRBV7-2
clone_size: NA
cdr3_nt: TGTGCCAGCAGCTTATCCTATGGGGGAGCCCCCCAGTACTTC
cdr3_aa: CASSLSYGGAPQYF

j_call: TRBJ2-5
d_call: NA
v_call: TRBV27
clone_size: medium-sized
cdr3_nt: TGTGCCAGCAGTCCCCTGGTCCGAGGCATTGAAGAGACCCAGTACTTC
cdr3_aa: CASSPLVRGIEETQYF